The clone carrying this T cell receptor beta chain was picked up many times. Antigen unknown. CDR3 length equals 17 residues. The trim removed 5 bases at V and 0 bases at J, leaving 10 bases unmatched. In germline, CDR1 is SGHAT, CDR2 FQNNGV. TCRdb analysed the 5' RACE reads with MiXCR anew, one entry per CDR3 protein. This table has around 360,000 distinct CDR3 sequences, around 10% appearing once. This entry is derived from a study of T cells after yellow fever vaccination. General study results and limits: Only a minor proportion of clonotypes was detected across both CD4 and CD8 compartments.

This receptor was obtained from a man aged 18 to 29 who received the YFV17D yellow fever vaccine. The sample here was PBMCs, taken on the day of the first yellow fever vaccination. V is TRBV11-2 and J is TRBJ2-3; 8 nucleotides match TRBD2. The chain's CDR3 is CASSPFPGGSSTDTQYF. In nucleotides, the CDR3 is TGTGCCAGCAGCCCTTTTCCGGGGGGGTCTAGCACAGATACGCAGTATTTT. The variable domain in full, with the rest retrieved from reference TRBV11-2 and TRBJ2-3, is EAGVAQSPRYKIIEKRQSVAFWCNPISGHATLYWYQQILGQGPKLLIQFQNNGVVDDSQLPKDRFSAERLKGVDSTLKIQPAKLEDSAVYLCASSPFPGGSSTDTQYFGPGTRLTVL.